Below, one T cell receptor beta chain is given with its context. Looked up from germline, CDR1 is SNHLY and CDR2 is FYNNEI. This CDR3 is 13 amino acids long. Trimming removed 2 bases from V and 5 bases from J, with 9 bases in between. This entry is derived from a study of blood T cell repertoires in COVID-19. Data came from immunoSEQ multiplex PCR; TCRdb stores just in-frame clones and leaves some out. The sample lists nearly 200,000 clones; 80% to 90% were seen once. The sequence came from a human donor in a cohort sampled during active COVID-19. Sequenced input: peripheral blood. V usage is TRBV2 and J usage is TRBJ2-5; D is perhaps TRBD2 (5 bases). The CDR3 nucleotides are TGTGCCAGCAGTGAACTTGGGGAGGAGACCCAGTACTTC. It yields the protein CASSELGEETQYF.